Included here is one T cell receptor (beta chain) sequence, with context. Per the authors' pipeline: Reference gene primer amplification yielded estimated nucleated cell counts. The protocol was immunoSEQ multiplex PCR, while the TCRdb copy is restricted to in-frame clones and leaves out a portion. V, J and clone size are taken as reported in that table, and D and trimming were inferred from the DNA itself. This repertoire shows 90,000 to 100,000 clones, about 86% found once; its top ten account for approximately 6.7%. This entry comes from a study of blood T cell repertoires in COVID-19. Study at large: Acute and convalescent COVID-19 specimens originated in the United States, Italy and Spain.

The V end was cut by 0 bases, the J end by 12 bases, with 17 bases between. This CDR3 has 13 amino acids. Looked up from germline, CDR1 is GTSNPN and CDR2 is SVGIG (reference sequence). The sequenced sample consisted of peripheral blood. V and J are TRBV30 and TRBJ1-1; possible D gene TRBD1, 6 bases. The origin of this receptor is a man aged 55 to 69 with acute or convalescent COVID-19. CDR3 loop: CAWSVETGTSPFF. In DNA form, the CDR3 reads TGTGCCTGGAGTGTCGAGACAGGTACCAGTCCTTTCTTT.